Listed here is a single T cell receptor beta chain. The antigen is not known. The entry originates in a study of T cell responses to AZD1222 COVID-19 vaccine. Findings and limits, study-wide: The study found Spike-specific TCR breadth and depth rose after two AZD1222 doses. It was only after the peak T cell response that any repertoires were sampled.

Trimming stripped 3 bases from V and 1 base from J, with 9 bases between. The CDR3 runs 15 residues. Germline loops: CDR1 SNHLY, CDR2 FYNNEI. This table comes from immunoSEQ multiplex PCR, and its TCRdb copy is limited to in-frame clones, with some not included. The table has roughly 120,000 clones, roughly nine tenths seen once. This receptor was obtained from an adult in good health. V usage is TRBV2 and J usage is TRBJ2-2; no clear D gene. The sequences come from peripheral blood, collected on day 0 of AZD1222 vaccination. The CDR3 DNA is TGTGCCAGCAGTGATCTTCTGAAGAACACCGGGGAGCTGTTTTTT. This encodes CASSDLLKNTGELFF.